This T cell receptor (beta chain) was retrieved from a study of blood T cell repertoires in COVID-19 (dated by TCRdb to about 2020). Concerning the study at large: The collaborator samples originated in the United States, Italy and Spain and spanned the acute and convalescent phases of COVID-19. Sample metadata almost always included a de-identified subject ID, COVID-19 status, age in years and sex. The prospective study material was composed of cDNA or gDNA derived from T cells, B-cell-depleted T cells, or PBMCs. The repertoires were released in a freely available public database meant as a resource for research on the immune response to SARS-CoV-2. Where available, HLA class I and class II types were obtained from metadata supplied by the sample provider rather than from assay-based typing. The samples were drawn from two sources: the first 160 participants of the ongoing ImmuneRACE study, and about 1,300 subjects contributed by 6 global collaborators. Deeply sampled blood TCRbeta repertoires from subjects exposed to, actively infected with, or recovered from COVID-19 were included in the dataset. What the work shows at the level of the full study, not this receptor alone: How much clinical and demographic metadata was included differed by source and by participant, and the metadata was provided uncurated.

The immunoSEQ Assay, a bias-controlled multiplex PCR, was used to amplify TCRbeta CDR3 regions from genomic DNA. The authors' analysis ran thus. Nucleated cell counts per sample were estimated from amplification of reference gene primers within the assay. Sequence reads were collapsed and filtered to measure the absolute abundance of every unique TCRbeta CDR3 rearrangement. Productive Simpson clonality was computed per sample as the square root of Simpson's diversity index over productive rearrangements. Not all clones reach the TCRdb copy of this immuneACCESS table, which keeps in-frame sequences only. Checked studies attribute under half of the gap to unresolved V genes and leave the rest unexplained. From that table come the V and J calls and clone size; the DNA was used to work out D and trimming. This sample comprises hundreds of thousands of clones, under 90% of them detected only once. The ten largest account for approximately 1.7% of the sample.

With regard to this clone: Its antigen is unknown. A read error may produce the germline difference seen at one junction end.

Participants in the prospective study were enrolled through a virtual design, were aged about 18 to 90 years, and lived in 24 United States geographic areas. In the prospective study, cohorts were assigned on the basis of participant-reported clinical history obtained from a screening survey and a study questionnaire. Recovered participants in ImmuneRACE Cohort 3 were defined by two consecutive negative NP/OP PCR tests, clearance by a healthcare professional, or resolution of symptoms. In the prospective study, whole blood, serum and a nasopharyngeal or oropharyngeal swab were collected from each participant by mobile phlebotomists. Additional blood draws and questionnaires over an approximately 2-month period could optionally be provided by prospective study participants. Before DNA extraction, prospective study blood samples were shipped either frozen or at room temperature. The CDR3 measures 9 amino acids from cysteine to phenylalanine. Only the CDR3 portion is preserved as DNA: 27 bases, with reading frame beginning at the first base. Looking up the germline V gene (reference sequence) yields CDR1 SEHNR and CDR2 FQNEAQ.

The source of this sequence is a man aged 35 to 55 who had recovered from COVID-19. Recombination connected TRBV7-9 to TRBJ1-1; no D gene call is confident. The sequenced material came from PBMCs or T cells enriched from blood (not recorded which). At the DNA level, the sequence is TGTGCCAGCAGCTTCAGGATGCCATTT. It translates as CASSFRMPF.